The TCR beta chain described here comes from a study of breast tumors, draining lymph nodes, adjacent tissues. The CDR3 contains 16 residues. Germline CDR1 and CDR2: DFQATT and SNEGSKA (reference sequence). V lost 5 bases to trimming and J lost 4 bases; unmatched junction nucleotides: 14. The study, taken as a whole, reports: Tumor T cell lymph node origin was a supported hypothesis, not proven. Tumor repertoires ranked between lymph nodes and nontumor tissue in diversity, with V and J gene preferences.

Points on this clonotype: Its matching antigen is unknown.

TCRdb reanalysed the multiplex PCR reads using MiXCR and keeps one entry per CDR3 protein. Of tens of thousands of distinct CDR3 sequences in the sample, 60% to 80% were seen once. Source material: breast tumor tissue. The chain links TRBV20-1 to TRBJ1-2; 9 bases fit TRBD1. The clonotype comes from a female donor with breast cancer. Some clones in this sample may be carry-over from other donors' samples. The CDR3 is CSALPGQGDRSYGYTF. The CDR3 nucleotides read TGCAGTGCTCTTCCGGGACAGGGAGATCGGAGCTATGGCTACACCTTC.